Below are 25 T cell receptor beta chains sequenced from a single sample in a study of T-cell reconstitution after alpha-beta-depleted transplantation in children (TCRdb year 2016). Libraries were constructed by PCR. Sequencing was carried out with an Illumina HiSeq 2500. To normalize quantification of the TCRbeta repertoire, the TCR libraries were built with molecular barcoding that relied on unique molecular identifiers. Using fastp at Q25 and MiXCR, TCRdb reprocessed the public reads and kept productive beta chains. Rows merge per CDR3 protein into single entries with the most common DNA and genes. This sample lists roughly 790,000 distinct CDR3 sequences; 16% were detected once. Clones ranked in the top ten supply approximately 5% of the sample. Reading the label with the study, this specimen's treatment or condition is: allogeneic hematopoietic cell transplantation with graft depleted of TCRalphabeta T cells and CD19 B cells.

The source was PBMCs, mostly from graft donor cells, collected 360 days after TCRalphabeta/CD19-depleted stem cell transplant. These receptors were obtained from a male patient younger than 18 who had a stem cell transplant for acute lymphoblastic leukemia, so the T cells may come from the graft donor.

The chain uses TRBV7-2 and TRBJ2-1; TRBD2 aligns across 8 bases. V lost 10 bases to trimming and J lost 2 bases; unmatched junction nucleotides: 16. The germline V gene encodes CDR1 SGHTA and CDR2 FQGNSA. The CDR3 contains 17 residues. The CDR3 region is CAIRSRLAGGPYNEQFF. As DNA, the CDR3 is TGTGCCATCAGGTCCCGTTTGGCGGGAGGCCCCTACAATGAGCAGTTCTTC.

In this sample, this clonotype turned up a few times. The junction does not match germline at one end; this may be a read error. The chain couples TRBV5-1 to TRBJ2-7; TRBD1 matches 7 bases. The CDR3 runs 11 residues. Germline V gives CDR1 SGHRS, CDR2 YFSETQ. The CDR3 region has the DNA TGCGCCAGCAGCTTTGACGGGACAGATTATTTC. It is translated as CASSFDGTDYF.

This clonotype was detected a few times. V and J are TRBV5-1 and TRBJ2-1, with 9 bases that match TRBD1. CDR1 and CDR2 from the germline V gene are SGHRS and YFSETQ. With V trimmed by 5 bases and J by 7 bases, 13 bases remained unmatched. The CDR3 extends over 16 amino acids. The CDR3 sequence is CASSRLSRDRVNEQFF. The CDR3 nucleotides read TGCGCCAGCAGTCGCCTCTCCCGGGACAGGGTGAATGAGCAGTTCTTC.

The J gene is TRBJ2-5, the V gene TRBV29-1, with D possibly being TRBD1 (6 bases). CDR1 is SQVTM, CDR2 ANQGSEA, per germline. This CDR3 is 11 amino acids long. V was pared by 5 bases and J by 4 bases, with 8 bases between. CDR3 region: CSVQGIETQYF. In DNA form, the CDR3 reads TGCAGCGTTCAGGGGATAGAGACCCAGTACTTC.

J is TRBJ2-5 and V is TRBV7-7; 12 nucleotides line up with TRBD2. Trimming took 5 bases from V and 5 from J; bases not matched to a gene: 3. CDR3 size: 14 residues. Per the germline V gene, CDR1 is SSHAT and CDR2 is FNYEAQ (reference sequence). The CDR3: CASSPSGRAETQYF. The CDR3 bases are TGTGCCAGCAGCCCTAGCGGGAGGGCCGAGACCCAGTACTTC.

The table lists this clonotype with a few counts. The CDR3 here is CSARALAGGLETQYF. The CDR3 DNA sequence: TGCAGTGCTAGAGCGTTAGCGGGAGGGTTGGAGACCCAGTACTTC. The V gene is TRBV20-1, the J gene TRBJ2-5, with 11 bases fitting TRBD2. Germline V lookup: CDR1 DFQATT, CDR2 SNEGSKA (reference sequence). Germline trimming cut 1 base from V and 5 bases from J; bases unmatched to any gene: 6. CDR3 length equals 15 residues.

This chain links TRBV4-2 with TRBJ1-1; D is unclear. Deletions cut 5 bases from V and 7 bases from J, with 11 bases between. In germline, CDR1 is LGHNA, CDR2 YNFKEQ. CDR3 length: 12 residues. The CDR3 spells CASSTSGGEAFF. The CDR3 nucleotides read TGTGCCAGCAGCACCTCCGGAGGTGAAGCTTTCTTT.

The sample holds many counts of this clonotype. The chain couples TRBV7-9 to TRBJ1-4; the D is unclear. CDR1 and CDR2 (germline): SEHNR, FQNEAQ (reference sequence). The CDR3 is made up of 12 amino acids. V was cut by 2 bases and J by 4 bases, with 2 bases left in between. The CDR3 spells CASSLHNEKLFF. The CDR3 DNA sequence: TGTGCCAGCAGCTTACATAATGAAAAACTGTTTTTT.

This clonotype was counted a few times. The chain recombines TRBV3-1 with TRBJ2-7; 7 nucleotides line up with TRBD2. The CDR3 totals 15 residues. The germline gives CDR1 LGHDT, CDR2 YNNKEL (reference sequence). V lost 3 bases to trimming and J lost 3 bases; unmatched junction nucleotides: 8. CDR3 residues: CASSHLSGMDYEQYF. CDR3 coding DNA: TGTGCCAGCAGCCATCTGAGCGGGATGGACTACGAGCAGTACTTC.

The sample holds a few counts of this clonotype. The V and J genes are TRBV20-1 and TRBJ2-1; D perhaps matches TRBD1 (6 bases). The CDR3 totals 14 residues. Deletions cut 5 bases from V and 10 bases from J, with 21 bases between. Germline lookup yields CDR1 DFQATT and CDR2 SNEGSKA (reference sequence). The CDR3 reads CSAPHAQGSREQFF. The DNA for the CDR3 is TGCAGTGCTCCCCATGCCCAGGGGAGTCGCGAGCAGTTCTTC.

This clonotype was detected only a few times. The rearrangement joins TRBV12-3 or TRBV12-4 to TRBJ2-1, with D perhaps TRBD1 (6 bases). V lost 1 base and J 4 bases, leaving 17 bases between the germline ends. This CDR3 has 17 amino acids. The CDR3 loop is CASSLGGRGISYNEQFF. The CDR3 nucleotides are TGTGCCAGCAGTTTAGGTGGCAGGGGTATTTCGTACAATGAGCAGTTCTTC.

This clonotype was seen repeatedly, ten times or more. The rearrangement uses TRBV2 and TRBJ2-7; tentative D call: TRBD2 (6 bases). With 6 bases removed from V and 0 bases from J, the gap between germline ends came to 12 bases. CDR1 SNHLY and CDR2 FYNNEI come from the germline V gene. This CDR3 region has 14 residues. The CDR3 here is CASRPSGSSYEQYF. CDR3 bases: TGTGCCAGCAGGCCTTCCGGGAGCTCCTACGAGCAGTACTTC.

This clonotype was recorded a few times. CDR3 in DNA: TGTGCCAGCAGTTCCCTCCGGGTGGAGACCCAGTACTTC. Amino acids: CASSSLRVETQYF. The chain couples TRBV27 to TRBJ2-5; D remains ambiguous. Germline assignment: CDR1 MNHEY and CDR2 SMNVEV (reference sequence). Trimming took off 4 bases at V and 5 bases at J, with 11 bases between the two ends. This CDR3 region has 13 residues.

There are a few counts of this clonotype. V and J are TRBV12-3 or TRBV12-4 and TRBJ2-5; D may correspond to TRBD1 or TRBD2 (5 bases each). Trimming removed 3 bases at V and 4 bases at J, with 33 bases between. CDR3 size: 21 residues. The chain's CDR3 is CASSLWYLGVRNLASRETQYF. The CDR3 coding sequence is TGTGCCAGCAGTTTGTGGTATTTAGGGGTTCGCAATCTCGCTAGCAGAGAGACCCAGTACTTC.

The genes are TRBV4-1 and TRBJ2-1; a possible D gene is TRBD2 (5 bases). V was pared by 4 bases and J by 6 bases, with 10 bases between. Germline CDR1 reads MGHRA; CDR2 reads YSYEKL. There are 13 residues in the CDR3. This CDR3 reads CASSPIGLNEQFF. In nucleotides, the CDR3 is TGCGCCAGCAGCCCAATAGGACTCAATGAGCAGTTCTTC.

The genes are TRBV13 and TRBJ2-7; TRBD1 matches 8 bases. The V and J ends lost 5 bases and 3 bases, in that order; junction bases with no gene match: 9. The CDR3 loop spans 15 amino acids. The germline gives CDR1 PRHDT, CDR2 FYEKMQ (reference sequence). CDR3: CASSRPRGRSYEQYF. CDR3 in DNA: TGTGCCAGCAGCCGACCCAGGGGGCGAAGCTACGAGCAGTACTTC.

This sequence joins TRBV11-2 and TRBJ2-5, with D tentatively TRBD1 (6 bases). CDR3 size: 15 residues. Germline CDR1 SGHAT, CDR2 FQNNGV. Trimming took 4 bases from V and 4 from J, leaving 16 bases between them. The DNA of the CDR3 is TGTGCCAGCAGCTCCAGGGACATACCGGCAGAGACCCAGTACTTC. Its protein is CASSSRDIPAETQYF.

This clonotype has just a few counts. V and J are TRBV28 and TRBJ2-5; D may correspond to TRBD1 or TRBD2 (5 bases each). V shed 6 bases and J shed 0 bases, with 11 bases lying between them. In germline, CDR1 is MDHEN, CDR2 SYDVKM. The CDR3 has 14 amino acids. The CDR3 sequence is CASSQGRNQETQYF. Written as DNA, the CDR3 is TGTGCCAGCAGCCAGGGACGGAACCAAGAGACCCAGTACTTC.

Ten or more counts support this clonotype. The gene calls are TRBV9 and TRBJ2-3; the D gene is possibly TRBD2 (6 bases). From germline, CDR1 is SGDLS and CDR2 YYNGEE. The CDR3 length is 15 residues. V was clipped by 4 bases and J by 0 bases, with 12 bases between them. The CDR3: CASSFSAGSTDTQYF. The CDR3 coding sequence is TGTGCCAGCAGCTTCAGCGCGGGGAGCACAGATACGCAGTATTTT.

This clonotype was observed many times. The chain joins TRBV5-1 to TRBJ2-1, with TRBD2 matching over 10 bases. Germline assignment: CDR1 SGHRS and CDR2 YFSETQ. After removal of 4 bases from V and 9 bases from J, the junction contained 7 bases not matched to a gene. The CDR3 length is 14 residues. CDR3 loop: CASSGDSGRFEQFF. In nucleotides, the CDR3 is TGCGCCAGCAGCGGCGATAGCGGGAGGTTTGAGCAGTTCTTC.

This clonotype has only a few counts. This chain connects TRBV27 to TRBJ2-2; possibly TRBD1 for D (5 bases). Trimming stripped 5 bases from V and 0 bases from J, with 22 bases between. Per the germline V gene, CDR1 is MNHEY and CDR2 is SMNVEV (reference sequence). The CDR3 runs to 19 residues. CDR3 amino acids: CASSPRSPTVGSNTGELFF. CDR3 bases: TGTGCCAGCAGTCCCCGGAGCCCGACAGTAGGCTCGAACACCGGGGAGCTGTTTTTT.

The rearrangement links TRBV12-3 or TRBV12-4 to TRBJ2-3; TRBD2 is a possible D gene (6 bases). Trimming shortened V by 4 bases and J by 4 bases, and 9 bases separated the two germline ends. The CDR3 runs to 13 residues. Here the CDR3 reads CASSWGEADTQYF. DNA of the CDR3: TGTGCCAGCAGTTGGGGGGAGGCAGATACGCAGTATTTT.

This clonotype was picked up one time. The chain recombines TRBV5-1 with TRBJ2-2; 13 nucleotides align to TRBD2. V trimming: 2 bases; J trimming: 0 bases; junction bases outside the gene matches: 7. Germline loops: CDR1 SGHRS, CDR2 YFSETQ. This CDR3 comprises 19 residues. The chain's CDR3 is CASSFIPGLAGPNTGELFF. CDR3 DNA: TGCGCCAGCAGCTTTATTCCGGGACTAGCGGGACCGAACACCGGGGAGCTGTTTTTT.

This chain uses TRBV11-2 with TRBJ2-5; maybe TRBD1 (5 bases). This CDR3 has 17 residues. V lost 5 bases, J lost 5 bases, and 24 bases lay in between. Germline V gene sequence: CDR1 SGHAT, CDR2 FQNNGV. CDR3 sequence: CASSQAAGSFRSETQYF. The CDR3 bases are TGTGCCAGCAGCCAAGCAGCAGGGTCATTTAGGTCGGAGACCCAGTACTTC.

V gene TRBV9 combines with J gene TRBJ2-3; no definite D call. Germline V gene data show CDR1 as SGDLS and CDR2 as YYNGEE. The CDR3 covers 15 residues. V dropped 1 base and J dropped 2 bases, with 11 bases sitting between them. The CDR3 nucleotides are TGTGCCAGCAGCGTACAGGTGGCCCACACAGATACGCAGTATTTT. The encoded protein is CASSVQVAHTDTQYF.